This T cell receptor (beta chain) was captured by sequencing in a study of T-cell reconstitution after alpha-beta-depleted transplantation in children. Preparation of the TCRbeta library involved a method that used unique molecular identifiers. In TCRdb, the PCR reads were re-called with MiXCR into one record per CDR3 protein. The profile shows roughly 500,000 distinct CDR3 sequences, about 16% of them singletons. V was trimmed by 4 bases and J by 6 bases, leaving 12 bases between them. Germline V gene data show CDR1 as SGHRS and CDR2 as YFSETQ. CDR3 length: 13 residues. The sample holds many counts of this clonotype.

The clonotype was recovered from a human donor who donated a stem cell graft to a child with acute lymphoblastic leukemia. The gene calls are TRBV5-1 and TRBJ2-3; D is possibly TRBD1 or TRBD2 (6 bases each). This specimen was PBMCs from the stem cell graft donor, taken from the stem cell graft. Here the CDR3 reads CASSPGGGDTQYF. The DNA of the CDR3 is TGCGCCAGCAGCCCCGGGGGCGGGGATACGCAGTATTTT.